These T cell receptor beta chains were read from a single sample in a study of T cells in Graves' hyperthyroidism and ophthalmopathy. TCRdb itself ran the multiplex PCR reads through MiXCR, one entry per CDR3 protein. The sample yields approximately 700,000 distinct CDR3 sequences, about 45% seen once. The sequencing input was peripheral blood or thyroid tissue (not recorded which). The receptors were sampled from an adult man with Graves' disease, either hyperthyroidism or ophthalmopathy (not recorded which). CDR3s include the opening cysteine and the closing phenylalanine or tryptophan. Each record gives: V gene, clone size, J gene, D gene, CDR3 protein, CDR3 DNA. A D gene is named only where the DNA matches it firmly. Size tells how often a clone was seen (once, few, many) or the class of an expanded clone, and some rows leave it out.

v_call: TRBV24-1; clone_size: NA; j_call: TRBJ1-5; d_call: NA; cdr3_aa: CATAGQTYQPQHF; cdr3_nt: TGTGCCACCGCAGGACAGACCTATCAGCCCCAGCATTTT
v_call: TRBV7-9; clone_size: few; j_call: TRBJ1-2; d_call: TRBD1; cdr3_aa: CASALTGGLDGYTF; cdr3_nt: TGTGCCAGCGCCCTCACAGGGGGCTTGGATGGCTACACCTTC
v_call: TRBV2; clone_size: few; j_call: TRBJ2-7; d_call: TRBD2; cdr3_aa: CASTPAVLAGGYEQYF; cdr3_nt: TGTGCCAGCACCCCAGCGGTTCTAGCGGGAGGCTACGAGCAGTACTTC
v_call: TRBV7-6; clone_size: many; j_call: TRBJ2-2; d_call: TRBD2; cdr3_aa: CASSRLAGEANTGELFF; cdr3_nt: TGTGCTAGCAGTCGACTAGCGGGGGAGGCGAACACCGGGGAGCTGTTTTTT
v_call: TRBV7-9; clone_size: once; j_call: TRBJ2-6; d_call: NA; cdr3_aa: CASSRGAPGANVLTF; cdr3_nt: TGTGCCAGCAGCCGGGGAGCTCCTGGGGCCAACGTCCTGACTTTC
v_call: TRBV5-1; clone_size: few; j_call: TRBJ1-5; d_call: NA; cdr3_aa: CASRPDIGGNQPQHF; cdr3_nt: TGCGCCAGCAGACCTGACATAGGTGGAAATCAGCCCCAGCATTTT
v_call: TRBV19; clone_size: NA; j_call: TRBJ1-5; d_call: NA; cdr3_aa: CASSCLNQPQHF; cdr3_nt: TGTGCCAGTAGTTGTCTCAATCAGCCCCAGCATTTT
v_call: TRBV29-1; clone_size: NA; j_call: TRBJ1-3; d_call: NA; cdr3_aa: CSVERGLSGDTIYF; cdr3_nt: TGCAGCGTTGAAAGGGGTTTATCTGGAGACACCATATATTTT
v_call: TRBV2; clone_size: NA; j_call: TRBJ2-5; d_call: NA; cdr3_aa: CASSPRDALVETQYF; cdr3_nt: TGTGCCAGCTCACCACGGGACGCATTAGTGGAGACCCAGTACTTC
v_call: TRBV7-4; clone_size: few; j_call: TRBJ1-1; d_call: TRBD1; cdr3_aa: CASSQGGGRNTEAFF; cdr3_nt: TGTGCCAGCAGCCAGGGGGGGGGGCGGAACACTGAAGCTTTCTTT
v_call: TRBV5-1; clone_size: many; j_call: TRBJ1-2; d_call: NA; cdr3_aa: CASSTDAQDGYTF; cdr3_nt: TGCGCCAGCAGCACGGACGCCCAGGATGGCTACACCTTC
v_call: TRBV5-6; clone_size: once; j_call: TRBJ2-2; d_call: NA; cdr3_aa: CASSSAGKGAGELFF; cdr3_nt: TGTGCCAGCAGTTCAGCAGGGAAAGGGGCCGGGGAGCTGTTTTTT
v_call: TRBV12-3/TRBV12-4; clone_size: NA; j_call: TRBJ2-2; d_call: NA; cdr3_aa: CASTGQGGELFF; cdr3_nt: TGTGCCAGCACCGGTCAGGGCGGGGAGCTGTTTTTT
v_call: TRBV6-5; clone_size: NA; j_call: TRBJ1-5; d_call: NA; cdr3_aa: CASSLRGRVSNQPQHF; cdr3_nt: TGTGCCAGCAGTCTCCGGGGAAGGGTTAGCAATCAGCCCCAGCATTTT
v_call: TRBV29-1; clone_size: many; j_call: TRBJ1-1; d_call: TRBD1; cdr3_aa: CSAGQDNLNTEAFF; cdr3_nt: TGCAGCGCTGGACAGGACAACTTGAACACTGAAGCTTTCTTT
v_call: TRBV7-6; clone_size: NA; j_call: TRBJ2-5; d_call: NA; cdr3_aa: CASSLGSGEETQYF; cdr3_nt: TGTGCCAGCAGCTTGGGATCTGGGGAAGAGACCCAGTACTTC
v_call: TRBV19; clone_size: NA; j_call: TRBJ1-5; d_call: TRBD1; cdr3_aa: CASSTLGGGNNQPQHF; cdr3_nt: TGTGCCAGTAGTACCCTTGGAGGGGGCAACAATCAGCCCCAGCATTTT
v_call: TRBV19; clone_size: NA; j_call: TRBJ2-2; d_call: NA; cdr3_aa: CASSIAGINTGELFF; cdr3_nt: TGTGCCAGTAGTATAGCGGGGATTAACACCGGGGAGCTGTTTTTT
v_call: TRBV12-3/TRBV12-4; clone_size: many; j_call: TRBJ1-3; d_call: NA; cdr3_aa: CASRAFGTLSGNTIYF; cdr3_nt: TGTGCCAGCAGGGCCTTCGGGACACTCTCTGGAAACACCATATATTTT
v_call: TRBV12-3/TRBV12-4; clone_size: NA; j_call: TRBJ2-5; d_call: TRBD1; cdr3_aa: CASSHSGTGFIETQYF; cdr3_nt: TGTGCCAGCAGCCACTCCGGGACAGGGTTCATCGAGACCCAGTACTTC
v_call: TRBV6-1; clone_size: few; j_call: TRBJ2-5; d_call: NA; cdr3_aa: CASSQEIGQKTQYF; cdr3_nt: TGTGCCAGCAGCCAAGAGATTGGGCAGAAGACCCAGTACTTC
v_call: TRBV24-1; clone_size: many; j_call: TRBJ2-5; d_call: NA; cdr3_aa: CATSGPTEETQYF; cdr3_nt: TGTGCCACCAGTGGGCCCACTGAGGAGACCCAGTACTTC
v_call: TRBV7-9; clone_size: NA; j_call: TRBJ1-4; d_call: NA; cdr3_aa: CASSLRPAEGEKLFF; cdr3_nt: TGTGCCAGCAGCTTAAGGCCTGCCGAGGGTGAAAAACTGTTTTTT
v_call: TRBV12-3/TRBV12-4; clone_size: NA; j_call: TRBJ1-2; d_call: NA; cdr3_aa: CASMLTDLRGGYTF; cdr3_nt: TGTGCCAGCATGTTGACGGATTTACGAGGTGGCTACACCTTC
v_call: TRBV5-1; clone_size: NA; j_call: TRBJ1-2; d_call: NA; cdr3_aa: CASSLQGSSSNYGYTF; cdr3_nt: TGCGCCAGCAGCTTGCAGGGCTCTAGTTCTAACTATGGCTACACCTTC
v_call: TRBV7-9; clone_size: many; j_call: TRBJ1-4; d_call: NA; cdr3_aa: CASSPGQPAKEKLFF; cdr3_nt: TGTGCCAGCAGCCCAGGACAGCCTGCGAAGGAAAAACTGTTTTTT
v_call: TRBV10-3; clone_size: NA; j_call: TRBJ2-7; d_call: NA; cdr3_aa: CAISEGRGKDEQYF; cdr3_nt: TGTGCCATCAGTGAAGGCAGGGGAAAGGACGAGCAGTACTTC
v_call: TRBV7-9; clone_size: NA; j_call: TRBJ1-3; d_call: NA; cdr3_aa: CASSLYAGSNTIYF; cdr3_nt: TGTGCCAGCAGCTTATATGCAGGCTCGAACACCATATATTTT
v_call: TRBV6-1; clone_size: few; j_call: TRBJ2-7; d_call: TRBD2; cdr3_aa: CAGGTSGNEQYF; cdr3_nt: TGTGCCGGAGGGACTAGCGGGAACGAGCAGTACTTC
v_call: TRBV12-3/TRBV12-4; clone_size: NA; j_call: TRBJ1-1; d_call: TRBD1; cdr3_aa: CASSRGQGIRGTEAFF; cdr3_nt: TGTGCCAGCAGCCGTGGACAGGGAATTAGAGGGACTGAAGCTTTCTTT
v_call: TRBV10-3; clone_size: many; j_call: TRBJ1-5; d_call: NA; cdr3_aa: CASSERSNQPQHF; cdr3_nt: TGTGCCAGCAGTGAGCGAAGCAATCAGCCCCAGCATTTT
v_call: TRBV2; clone_size: few; j_call: TRBJ2-5; d_call: NA; cdr3_aa: CASSHGTQYF; cdr3_nt: TGTGCCAGCAGCCACGGGACCCAGTACTTC
v_call: TRBV29-1; clone_size: many; j_call: TRBJ1-2; d_call: NA; cdr3_aa: CSVARDRSYGYTF; cdr3_nt: TGCAGCGTTGCTAGGGACCGAAGCTATGGCTACACCTTC
v_call: TRBV9; clone_size: NA; j_call: TRBJ2-7; d_call: TRBD2; cdr3_aa: CASNLEREGRNEQYF; cdr3_nt: TGTGCCAGCAACCTAGAGCGGGAGGGCCGTAACGAGCAGTACTTC
v_call: TRBV12-3/TRBV12-4; clone_size: many; j_call: TRBJ1-2; d_call: TRBD1; cdr3_aa: CASSPRQGGRGRDGYTF; cdr3_nt: TGTGCCAGCAGTCCACGACAGGGAGGGCGTGGAAGGGATGGCTACACCTTC
v_call: TRBV11-2; clone_size: NA; j_call: TRBJ1-5; d_call: NA; cdr3_aa: CASSPSGRPQHF; cdr3_nt: TGTGCCAGCAGCCCTAGCGGGCGGCCCCAGCATTTT
v_call: TRBV6-1; clone_size: NA; j_call: TRBJ1-5; d_call: NA; cdr3_aa: CASGGARQPQHF; cdr3_nt: TGTGCCAGCGGGGGGGCTCGACAGCCCCAGCATTTT
v_call: TRBV10-3; clone_size: many; j_call: TRBJ1-4; d_call: NA; cdr3_aa: CATHADAGSNEKLFF; cdr3_nt: TGTGCCACCCACGCGGACGCAGGGTCTAATGAAAAACTGTTTTTT
v_call: TRBV25-1; clone_size: NA; j_call: TRBJ1-6; d_call: NA; cdr3_aa: CASSGLPNSPLHF; cdr3_nt: TGTGCCAGCAGTGGTCTCCCGAATTCACCCCTCCACTTT
v_call: TRBV6-1; clone_size: NA; j_call: TRBJ1-1; d_call: NA; cdr3_aa: CASTLTMNTEAFF; cdr3_nt: TGTGCCAGCACCCTTACGATGAACACTGAAGCTTTCTTT
v_call: TRBV15; clone_size: NA; j_call: TRBJ2-7; d_call: TRBD2; cdr3_aa: CATSRGEGYVEQYF; cdr3_nt: TGTGCCACCAGCAGAGGGGAGGGCTACGTCGAGCAGTACTTC